The 22 T cell receptor beta chains in this list originate from one sample, sequenced in a study of Tregs in tolerant kidney transplant recipients. TCRdb's copy holds only in-frame clones and misses some; the assay was immunoSEQ multiplex PCR. Here the sample spans about 240,000 clones, about 86% being singletons. Sequenced sample: CD4+ T cells from blood. The receptor source for this set is a human donor in good health.

The V call is TRBV10-3, the J call TRBJ2-7; TRBD1 might be the D (5 bases). The ends were cut back, 4 bases at V and 0 bases at J, with 7 bases in the middle. The germline V gene has CDR1 ENHRY and CDR2 SYGVKD. The CDR3 runs 13 residues. As DNA, the CDR3 is TGTGCCATCAGTGTAAGGGGCTCCTACGAGCAGTACTTC. Protein product: CAISVRGSYEQYF.

This clone appeared once. This rearrangement joins TRBV11-2 to TRBJ1-1; the D is unclear. From germline, CDR1 is SGHAT and CDR2 FQNNGV. Trimming stripped 0 bases from V and 0 bases from J, with 11 bases between. This CDR3 is built from 16 residues. The CDR3 is CASSLDRGSMNTEAFF. The DNA for the CDR3 is TGTGCCAGCAGCTTAGATCGTGGGAGCATGAACACTGAAGCTTTCTTT.

This clone was counted only a few times. The rearrangement uses TRBV7-9 and TRBJ1-2, with D perhaps matching TRBD1 (5 bases). This CDR3 has 14 amino acids. Trimming took 1 base from V and 2 from J, leaving 8 bases between them. Germline V gene data show CDR1 as SEHNR and CDR2 as FQNEAQ (reference sequence). In DNA form, the CDR3 reads TGTGCCAGCAGCTTAGAACGGGGGAACTATGGCTACACCTTC. Protein: CASSLERGNYGYTF.

The V and J genes are TRBV18 and TRBJ2-5, with 13 bases aligning to TRBD2. The CDR3 contains 16 residues. Germline CDR1 KGHSH, CDR2 LQKENI. Germline trimming cut 3 bases from V and 4 bases from J; bases unmatched to any gene: 5. The CDR3 loop is CASSPRTSGSLETQYF. As DNA, the CDR3 is TGTGCCAGCTCACCGAGGACTAGCGGGAGTCTAGAGACCCAGTACTTC.

The chain links TRBV18 to TRBJ2-1; 12 nucleotides match TRBD2. The CDR3 runs to 16 residues. Germline loops: CDR1 KGHSH, CDR2 LQKENI. V was pared by 6 bases and J by 2 bases, with 5 bases of the junction left unmatched. The CDR3 loop is CASSLTSGSTYNEQFF. In DNA, the CDR3 is TGTGCCAGCTCGCTGACTAGCGGGAGTACCTACAATGAGCAGTTCTTC.

V and J are TRBV6-5 and TRBJ2-7; D perhaps matches TRBD1 (5 bases). CDR3 length: 13 amino acids. V lost 6 bases and J 4 bases, leaving 13 bases between the germline ends. Germline V gene sequence: CDR1 MNHEY, CDR2 SVGAGI. The CDR3 spells CASSPDTYYEQYF. CDR3 sequence (DNA): TGTGCCAGCAGCCCGGACACATATTACGAGCAGTACTTC.

There are a few counts of this clone. This rearrangement joins TRBV7-9 to TRBJ1-4, with TRBD1 matching over 7 bases. V lost 5 bases, J lost 5 bases, and 11 bases stayed unmatched. The CDR3 runs 16 residues. Per the germline V gene, CDR1 is SEHNR and CDR2 is FQNEAQ (reference sequence). CDR3: CASSPPGQGVNEKLFF. The CDR3 DNA reads as TGTGCCAGCAGCCCCCCTGGCCAGGGGGTGAATGAAAAACTGTTTTTT.

Notes on this clone: This same CDR3 is encoded by further DNA sequences in the sample. This sequence joins TRBV14 and TRBJ2-1, with D perhaps TRBD2 (5 bases). The CDR3 contains 13 residues. In germline, CDR1 is SGHDN, CDR2 FVKESK. V lost 1 base, J lost 9 bases, and 10 bases lay in between. This CDR3 is CASSQGLAGEQFF. The CDR3 DNA is TGTGCCAGCAGCCAAGGGCTAGCCGGTGAGCAGTTCTTC. The full variable domain, with the rest looked up from reference TRBV14 and TRBJ2-1, is EAGVTQFPSHSVIEKGQTVTLRCDPISGHDNLYWYRRVMGKEIKFLLHFVKESKQDESGMPNNRFLAERTGGTYSTLKVQPAELEDSGVYFCASSQGLAGEQFFGPGTRLTVL.

This chain connects TRBV29-1 to TRBJ2-4, with a weak D call TRBD1 (6 bases). This CDR3 has 12 residues. Germline values: CDR1 SQVTM, CDR2 ANQGSEA. Trimming took 4 bases from V and 7 from J, leaving 11 bases between them. The CDR3: CSVVDSRNIQYF. The CDR3 region has the DNA TGCAGCGTTGTGGACAGCCGGAACATTCAGTACTTC.

This chain connects TRBV2 to TRBJ1-3, with D perhaps matching TRBD1 (6 bases). The germline V and J ends were trimmed by 6 bases and 9 bases, with 18 bases remaining between them. Germline V gives CDR1 SNHLY, CDR2 FYNNEI. CDR3 size: 14 residues. CDR3 loop: CASRGGQGRGTIYF. The DNA for the CDR3 is TGTGCCAGCAGAGGGGGGCAGGGGCGCGGCACCATATATTTT.

V and J are TRBV19 and TRBJ1-4; TRBD1 is a possible D gene (5 bases). The V gene lost 6 bases and the J gene lost 0 bases, with 11 bases spanning the gap. Germline CDR1 reads LNHDA; CDR2 reads SQIVND (reference sequence). This CDR3 is 15 amino acids long. The CDR3 DNA reads TGTGCCAGTAGGGCAGGGCCCGCAACTAATGAAAAACTGTTTTTT. It translates to CASRAGPATNEKLFF.

In this sample, this clone turned up a few times. The sample contains more than one DNA sequence encoding this CDR3. The chain combines TRBV5-1 with TRBJ2-5; TRBD1 matches 7 bases. Trimming removed 2 bases from V and 1 base from J; junction bases left unmatched: 2. The CDR3 is 14 amino acids. The germline gives CDR1 SGHRS, CDR2 YFSETQ. CDR3 sequence reads: CASSLDRAQETQYF. The CDR3, as DNA: TGCGCCAGCAGCTTAGACAGGGCCCAAGAGACCCAGTACTTC.

This chain joins TRBV19 and TRBJ1-5; the match to TRBD1 covers 7 bases. Looked up from germline, CDR1 is LNHDA and CDR2 is SQIVND (reference sequence). The CDR3 has 15 amino acids. J gave up 0 bases and V 5 bases, and 4 bases lay outside the gene matches. The CDR3 protein is CASSRDSYSNQPQHF. For the CDR3, the DNA is TGTGCCAGTAGTCGGGACAGTTATAGCAATCAGCCCCAGCATTTT.

The chain couples TRBV11-2 to TRBJ2-1; D perhaps matches TRBD1 (6 bases). The CDR3 spans 13 residues. V lost 5 bases to trimming and J lost 11 bases, with 16 bases between them. Germline CDR1 and CDR2: SGHAT and FQNNGV. The CDR3 DNA reads as TGTGCCAGCAGCACCCCCAGACAGGCTCAGCAGTTCTTC. Its protein is CASSTPRQAQQFF.

The chain recombines TRBV2 with TRBJ2-1; D perhaps matches TRBD2 (6 bases). CDR1 and CDR2 from the germline V gene are SNHLY and FYNNEI. Between the trimmed V and J ends, which lost 4 bases and 7 bases, there was a span of 17 bases. The CDR3 covers 15 residues. The CDR3: CASSGMGLTSNEQFF. In DNA, the CDR3 is TGTGCCAGCAGTGGCATGGGACTTACCTCAAATGAGCAGTTCTTC.

This clone has a handful of counts. The V call is TRBV4-1, the J call TRBJ2-2; D perhaps matches TRBD1 (6 bases). Germline CDR1 reads MGHRA; CDR2 reads YSYEKL. The CDR3 length is 16 residues. V lost 9 bases and J lost 6, with 23 bases in between. As DNA, the CDR3 is TGCGCCAGTTCCCCCGGGACAACGGCCAGGGCCGGGGAGCTGTTTTTT. The encoded protein is CASSPGTTARAGELFF.

V is TRBV18 and J is TRBJ2-3, with D maybe TRBD2 (5 bases). The CDR3 length is 15 residues. The V end was cut by 3 bases, the J end by 1 base, with 11 bases between. Germline V lookup: CDR1 KGHSH, CDR2 LQKENI. The CDR3 bases are TGTGCCAGCTCACCCGGGATGGGAGGCACAGATACGCAGTATTTT. Protein sequence: CASSPGMGGTDTQYF.

The V call is TRBV19, the J call TRBJ2-3, with D possibly TRBD2 on 6 matching bases. Germline CDR1 is LNHDA and CDR2 is SQIVND (reference sequence). With 3 bases removed from V and 0 bases from J, the gap between germline ends came to 10 bases. The CDR3 spans 15 residues. The DNA of the CDR3 is TGTGCCAGTAGTATGCCTAGCGCTAGCACAGATACGCAGTATTTT. Amino acids: CASSMPSASTDTQYF.

Comment on this clone: Germline and junction disagree at one end, which may indicate a read error. The gene calls are TRBV14 and TRBJ2-3; 7 nucleotides align to TRBD2. The CDR3 has 14 amino acids. CDR1 and CDR2 (germline): SGHDN, FVKESK. The CDR3 loop is CAGSYGLGLATQYF. The CDR3 DNA reads TGTGCCGGCAGCTACGGACTAGGTTTAGCTACGCAGTATTTT.

The chain recombines TRBV7-6 with TRBJ2-2, with TRBD2 matching 7 bases. Germline assignment: CDR1 SGHVS and CDR2 FNYEAQ. CDR3 length: 16 residues. J gave up 7 bases and V 1 base, and 9 bases lay outside the gene matches. The CDR3 sequence is CASSLGREGSSGELFF. The CDR3 bases are TGTGCCAGCAGCTTAGGGAGGGAGGGGTCGAGCGGGGAGCTGTTTTTT.

The chain has TRBV6-5 and TRBJ2-6, with TRBD1 as a possible D gene (5 bases). Per the germline V gene, CDR1 is MNHEY and CDR2 is SVGAGI. Trimming left V 2 bases short and J 0 bases short, with 5 bases between. This CDR3 has 15 residues. CDR3 coding DNA: TGTGCCAGCAGTTACAGGGGCTCTGGGGCCAACGTCCTGACTTTC. Protein sequence: CASSYRGSGANVLTF.

The chain couples TRBV15 to TRBJ1-1; D call uncertain. V was shortened by 0 bases and J by 5 bases, with 7 bases between the two germline ends. There are 13 residues in the CDR3. In germline, CDR1 is LNHNV, CDR2 YYDKDF (reference sequence). CDR3: CATSRDLGTEAFF. The CDR3 DNA is TGTGCCACCAGCAGAGATTTAGGAACTGAAGCTTTCTTT.